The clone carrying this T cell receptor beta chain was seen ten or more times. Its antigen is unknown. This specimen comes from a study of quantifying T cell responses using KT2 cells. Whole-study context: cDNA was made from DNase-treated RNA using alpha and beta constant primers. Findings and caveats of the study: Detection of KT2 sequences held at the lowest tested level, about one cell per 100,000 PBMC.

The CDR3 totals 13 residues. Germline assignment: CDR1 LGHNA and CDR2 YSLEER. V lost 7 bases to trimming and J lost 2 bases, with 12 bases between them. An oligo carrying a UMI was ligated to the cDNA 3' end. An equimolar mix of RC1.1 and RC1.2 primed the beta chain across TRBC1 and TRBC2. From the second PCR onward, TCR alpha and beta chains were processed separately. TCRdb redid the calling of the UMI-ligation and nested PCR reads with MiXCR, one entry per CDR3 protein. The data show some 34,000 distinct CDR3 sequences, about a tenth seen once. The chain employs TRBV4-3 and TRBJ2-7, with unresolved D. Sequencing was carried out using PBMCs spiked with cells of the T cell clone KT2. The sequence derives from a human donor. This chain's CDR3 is CASKATPTYEQYF. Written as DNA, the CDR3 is TGCGCCAGCAAGGCCACCCCGACCTACGAGCAGTACTTC.